In its sample, the clone carrying this TCR beta chain was seen once. Its specificity is unknown. The entry originates in a study of CD4 T cells in relation to SARS-CoV-2 and coronaviruses. Study context: ViraFEST: roughly 10-day antigen culture of PBMCs, then TCR beta CDR3 sequencing. Study-level findings and limits: Crossreactivity was assessed only for spike protein, not other viral proteins. In around 67% of donors, memory CD4+ clonotypes crossrecognized SARS-CoV-2 and at least one common cold coronavirus spike.

Naive or memory CD4+ cells were cultured 1:1 with T cell-depleted PBMCs plus CEF. Assay used: immunoSEQ multiplex PCR; TCRdb lists only in-frame clones, some missing. Here the sample spans around 41,000 clones, under 90% being singletons. The sample taken for sequencing was naive CD4+ T cells from PBMCs, cultured in vitro. Subset denoted: naive CD4+ T cells isolated by negative enrichment. The TCR comes from an adult with COVID-19.

Written as DNA, the CDR3 is TGTGCCAGCAGCTCCACAGGGGCAAGCACAGATACGCAGTATTTT. Translation: CASSSTGASTDTQYF. The V gene is TRBV7-6, the J gene TRBJ2-3; 7 nucleotides line up with TRBD1. The CDR3 extends over 15 amino acids. With V trimmed by 4 bases and J by 0 bases, 4 bases remained unmatched. Germline V lookup: CDR1 SGHVS, CDR2 FNYEAQ.